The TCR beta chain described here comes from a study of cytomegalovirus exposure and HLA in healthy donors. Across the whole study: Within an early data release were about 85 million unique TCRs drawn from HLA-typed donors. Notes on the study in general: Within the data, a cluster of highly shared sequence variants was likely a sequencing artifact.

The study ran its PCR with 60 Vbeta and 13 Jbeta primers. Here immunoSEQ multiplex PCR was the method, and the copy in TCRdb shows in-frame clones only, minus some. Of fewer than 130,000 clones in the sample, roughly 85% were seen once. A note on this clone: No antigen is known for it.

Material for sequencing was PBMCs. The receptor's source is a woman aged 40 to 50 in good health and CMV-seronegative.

CDR3 sequence (DNA): TGTGCCAGCAGCTTTCCGGGGTATGGCTACACCTTC. Protein sequence: CASSFPGYGYTF. The chain employs TRBV7-2 and TRBJ1-2; no definite D call. This CDR3 contains 12 residues. The germline gives CDR1 SGHTA, CDR2 FQGNSA. The germline V and J ends were trimmed by 3 bases and 5 bases, with 7 bases remaining between them.